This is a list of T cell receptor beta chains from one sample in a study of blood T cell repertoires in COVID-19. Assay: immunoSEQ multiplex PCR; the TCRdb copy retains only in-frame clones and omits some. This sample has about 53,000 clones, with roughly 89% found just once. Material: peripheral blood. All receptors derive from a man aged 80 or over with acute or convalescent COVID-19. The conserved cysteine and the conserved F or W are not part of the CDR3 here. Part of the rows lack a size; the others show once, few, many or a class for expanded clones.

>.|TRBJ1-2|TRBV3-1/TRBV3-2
ASSQEAGNWGYT
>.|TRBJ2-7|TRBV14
ASSQDPETKPWEQY
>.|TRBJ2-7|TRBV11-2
ASGRDIYYEQY
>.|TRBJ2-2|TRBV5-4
ASSRGSRRDTGELF
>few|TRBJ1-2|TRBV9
ASSPTGQDYGYT
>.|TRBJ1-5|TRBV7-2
ASSLVATGSNQPQH
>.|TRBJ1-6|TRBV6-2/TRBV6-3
ASSGTGKNSPLH
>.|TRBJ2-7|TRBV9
ASSVGVGGNYEQY
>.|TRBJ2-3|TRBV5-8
ASLVSLGLADEGTDTQY
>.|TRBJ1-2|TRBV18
ASSPDIDYGYT